The clone carrying this TCR beta chain was recorded once. Its antigen is still unknown. A read error may explain this, as a much larger clone is one base away. These data are taken from a study of CD8+CD57+ T cells in acquired aplastic anemia. Study-level information: DNA from sorted CD4+ and CD8+ cells averaged roughly 3.2 ug. For CD4+ cells, healthy donors had an average of about 10.8 million reads. Findings and limits, study-wide: CD8+ Simpson's diversity did not differ significantly between patients and controls.

The study profiled TCR beta VDJ and CDR3 using genomic DNA as template. TCRdb independently ran MiXCR on the reads; one entry per CDR3 protein. The table has about 220,000 distinct CDR3 sequences, about a third seen once; the top ten hold 0.95% to 1.3%. Per the germline V gene, CDR1 is SGHTA and CDR2 is FQGNSA. This CDR3 region has 15 residues. V gave up 3 bases and J gave up 5 bases; unmatched junction bases: 8. The clonotype was recovered from a human donor in good health, serving as a control. The sequenced sample was sorted CD4+, CD8+, or CD8+CD57+ T cells (not recorded which) from PBMCs. This sequence joins TRBV7-2 and TRBJ2-5; 8 nucleotides line up with TRBD1. This CDR3 is CASSFVQGDRETQYF. DNA of the CDR3: TGTGCCAGCAGCTTCGTACAGGGGGATCGGGAGACCCAGTACTTC.